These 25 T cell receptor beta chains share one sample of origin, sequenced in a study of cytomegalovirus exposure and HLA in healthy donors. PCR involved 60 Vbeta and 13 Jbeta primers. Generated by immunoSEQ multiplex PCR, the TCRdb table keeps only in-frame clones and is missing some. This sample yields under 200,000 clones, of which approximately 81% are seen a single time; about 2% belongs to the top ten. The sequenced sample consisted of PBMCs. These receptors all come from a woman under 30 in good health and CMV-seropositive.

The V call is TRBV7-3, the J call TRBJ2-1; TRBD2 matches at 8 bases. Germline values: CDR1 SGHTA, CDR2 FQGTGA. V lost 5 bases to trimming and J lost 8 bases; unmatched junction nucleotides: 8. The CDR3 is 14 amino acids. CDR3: CASSHGRVRDEQFF. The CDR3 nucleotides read TGTGCCAGCAGCCACGGGAGGGTGCGGGATGAGCAGTTCTTC.

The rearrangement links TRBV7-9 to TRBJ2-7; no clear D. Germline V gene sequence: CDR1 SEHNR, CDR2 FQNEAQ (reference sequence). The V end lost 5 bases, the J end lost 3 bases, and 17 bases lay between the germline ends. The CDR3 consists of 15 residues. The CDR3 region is CASSHWVPPYYEQYV. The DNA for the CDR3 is TGTGCCAGCAGCCACTGGGTGCCCCCCTACTACGAGCAGTACGTC.

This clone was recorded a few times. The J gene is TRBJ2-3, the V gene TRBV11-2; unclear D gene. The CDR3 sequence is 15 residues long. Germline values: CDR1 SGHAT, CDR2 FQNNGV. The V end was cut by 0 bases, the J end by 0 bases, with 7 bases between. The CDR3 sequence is CASSLEPTSTDTQYF. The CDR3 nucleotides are TGTGCCAGCAGCTTAGAGCCGACTAGCACAGATACGCAGTATTTT.

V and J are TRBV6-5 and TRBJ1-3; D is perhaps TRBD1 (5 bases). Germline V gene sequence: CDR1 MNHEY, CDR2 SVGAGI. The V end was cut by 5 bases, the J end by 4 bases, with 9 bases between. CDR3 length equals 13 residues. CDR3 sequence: CASSTGPGNTIYF. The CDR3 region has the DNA TGTGCCAGCAGTACAGGTCCCGGAAACACCATATATTTT.

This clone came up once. The chain's CDR3 is CASSSDGQGKYEQYF. CDR3 coding DNA: TGCGCCAGCAGCTCGGATGGACAGGGAAAATACGAGCAGTACTTC. The chain combines TRBV5-1 with TRBJ2-7, with 8 bases aligning to TRBD1. The germline gives CDR1 SGHRS, CDR2 YFSETQ. V lost 3 bases and J lost 4; bases outside the gene matches: 9. This CDR3 is 15 amino acids long. The full variable domain, its missing parts supplied by reference TRBV5-1 and TRBJ2-7, is KAGVTQTPRYLIKTRGQQVTLSCSPISGHRSVSWYQQTPGQGLQFLFEYFSETQRNKGNFPGRFSGRQFSNSRSEMNVSTLELGDSALYLCASSSDGQGKYEQYFGPGTRLTVT.

This CDR3 reads CASSEWEGTEAFF. CDR3 DNA sequence: TGTGCCAGCAGTGAATGGGAGGGGACGGAAGCTTTCTTT. The chain employs TRBV6-1 and TRBJ1-1; tentative D call: TRBD1 (5 bases). Trimming took 2 bases from V and 8 from J, leaving 12 bases between them. This CDR3 spans 13 amino acids. CDR1 and CDR2 from the germline V gene are MNHNS and SASEGT.

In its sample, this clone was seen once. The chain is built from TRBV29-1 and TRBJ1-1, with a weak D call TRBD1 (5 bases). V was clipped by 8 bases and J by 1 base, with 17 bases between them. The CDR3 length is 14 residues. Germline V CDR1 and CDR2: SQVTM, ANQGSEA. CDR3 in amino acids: CSLSRVGPNTEAFF. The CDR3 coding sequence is TGCAGCCTCTCTCGAGTGGGGCCGAACACTGAAGCTTTCTTT.

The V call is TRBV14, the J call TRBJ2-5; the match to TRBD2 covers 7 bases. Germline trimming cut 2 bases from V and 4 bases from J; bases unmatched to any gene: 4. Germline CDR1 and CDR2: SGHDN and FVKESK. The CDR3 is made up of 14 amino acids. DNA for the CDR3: TGTGCCAGCAGCCAACTGACTAGCCGAGAGACCCAGTACTTC. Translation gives CASSQLTSRETQYF.

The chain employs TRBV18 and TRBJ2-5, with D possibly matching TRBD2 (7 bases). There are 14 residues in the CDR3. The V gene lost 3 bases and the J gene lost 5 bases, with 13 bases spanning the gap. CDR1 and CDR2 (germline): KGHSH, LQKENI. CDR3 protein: CASSPRGASETQYF. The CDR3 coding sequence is TGTGCCAGCTCACCCCGGGGGGCTTCGGAGACCCAGTACTTC.

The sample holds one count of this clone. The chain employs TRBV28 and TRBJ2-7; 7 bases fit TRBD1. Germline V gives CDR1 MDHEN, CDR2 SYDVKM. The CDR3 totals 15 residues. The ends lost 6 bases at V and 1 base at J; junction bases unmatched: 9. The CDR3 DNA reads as TGTGCCAGCAGACCGGGACAGACCGCTTCCTACGAGCAGTACTTC. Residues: CASRPGQTASYEQYF.

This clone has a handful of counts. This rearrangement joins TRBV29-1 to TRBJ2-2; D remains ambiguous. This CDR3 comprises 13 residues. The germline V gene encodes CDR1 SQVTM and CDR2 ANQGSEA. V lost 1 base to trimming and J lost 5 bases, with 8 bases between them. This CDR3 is CSVEVSGTGELFF. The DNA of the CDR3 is TGCAGCGTTGAAGTTTCCGGGACCGGGGAGCTGTTTTTT.

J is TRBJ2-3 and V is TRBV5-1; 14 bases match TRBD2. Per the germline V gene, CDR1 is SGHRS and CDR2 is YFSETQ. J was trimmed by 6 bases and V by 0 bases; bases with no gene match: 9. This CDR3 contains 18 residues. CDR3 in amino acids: CASSLGAWTSGGMDTQYF. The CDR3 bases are TGCGCCAGCAGCTTGGGCGCGTGGACTAGCGGGGGGATGGATACGCAGTATTTT.

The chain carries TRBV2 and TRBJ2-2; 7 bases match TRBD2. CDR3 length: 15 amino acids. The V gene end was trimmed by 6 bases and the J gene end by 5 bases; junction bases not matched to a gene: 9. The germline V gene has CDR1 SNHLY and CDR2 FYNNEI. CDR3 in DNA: TGTGCCAGCAGCGGGACTAACCTTAGGACCGGGGAGCTGTTTTTT. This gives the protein CASSGTNLRTGELFF.

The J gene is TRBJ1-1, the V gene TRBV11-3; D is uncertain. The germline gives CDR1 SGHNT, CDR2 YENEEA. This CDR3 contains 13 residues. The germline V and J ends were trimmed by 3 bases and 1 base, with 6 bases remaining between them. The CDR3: CASSFRQNTEAFF. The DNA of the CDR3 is TGTGCCAGCAGCTTTAGACAGAACACTGAAGCTTTCTTT.

CDR3 DNA: TGTGCCAGTAGTATAGTACGGGGGGCCCGACCCAGCACAGATACGCAGTATTTT. Protein product: CASSIVRGARPSTDTQYF. V usage is TRBV19 and J usage is TRBJ2-3; D might be TRBD2 (7 bases). V shed 1 base and J shed 0 bases, with 17 bases lying between them. CDR1 and CDR2 (germline): LNHDA, SQIVND (reference sequence). CDR3 length equals 18 residues.

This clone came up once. CDR3 DNA sequence: TGTGCCAGCAGCTTAGATTTCGGGATTAGTACTGAAGCTTTCTTT. Translation gives CASSLDFGISTEAFF. The rearrangement joins TRBV7-2 to TRBJ1-1; D remains ambiguous. Between the trimmed V and J ends, which lost 1 base and 5 bases, there was a span of 14 bases. Germline CDR1 SGHTA, CDR2 FQGNSA. This CDR3 has 15 amino acids.

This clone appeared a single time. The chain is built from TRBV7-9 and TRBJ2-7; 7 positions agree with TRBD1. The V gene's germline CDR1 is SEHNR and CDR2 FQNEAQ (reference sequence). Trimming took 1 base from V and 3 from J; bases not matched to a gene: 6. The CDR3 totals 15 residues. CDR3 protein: CASSLGPAGGYEQYF. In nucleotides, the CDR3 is TGTGCCAGCAGCTTAGGTCCGGCAGGGGGCTACGAGCAGTACTTC.

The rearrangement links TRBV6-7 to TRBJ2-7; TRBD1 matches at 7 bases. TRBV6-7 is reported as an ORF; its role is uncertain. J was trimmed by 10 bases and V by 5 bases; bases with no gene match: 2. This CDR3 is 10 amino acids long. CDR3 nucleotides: TGTGCCAGCAGTCGGGACAGACAGTACGTC. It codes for CASSRDRQYV.

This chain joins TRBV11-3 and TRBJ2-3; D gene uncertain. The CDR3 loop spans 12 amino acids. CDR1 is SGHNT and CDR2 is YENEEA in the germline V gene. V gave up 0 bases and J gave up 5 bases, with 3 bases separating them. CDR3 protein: CASSLDVDTQYF. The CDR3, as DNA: TGTGCCAGCAGCTTAGACGTAGATACGCAGTATTTT.

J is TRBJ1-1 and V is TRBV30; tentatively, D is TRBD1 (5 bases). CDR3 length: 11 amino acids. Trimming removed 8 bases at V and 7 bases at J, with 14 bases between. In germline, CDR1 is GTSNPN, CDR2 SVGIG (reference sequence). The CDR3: CAGGGGNEAFF. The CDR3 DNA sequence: TGTGCCGGTGGCGGGGGGAATGAAGCTTTCTTT.

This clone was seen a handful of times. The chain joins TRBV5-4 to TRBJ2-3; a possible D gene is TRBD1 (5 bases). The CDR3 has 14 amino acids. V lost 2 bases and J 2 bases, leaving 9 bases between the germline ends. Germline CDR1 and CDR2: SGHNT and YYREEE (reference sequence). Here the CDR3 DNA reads TGTGCCAGCAGCTTCGACAGCCCCACAGATACGCAGTATTTT. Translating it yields CASSFDSPTDTQYF.

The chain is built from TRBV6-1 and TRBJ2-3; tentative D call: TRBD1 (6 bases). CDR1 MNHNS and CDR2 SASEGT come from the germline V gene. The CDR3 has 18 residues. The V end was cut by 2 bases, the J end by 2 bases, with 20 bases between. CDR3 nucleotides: TGTGCCAGCAGTGAAAAGGGACACCGAAACCCTATCACAGATACGCAGTATTTT. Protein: CASSEKGHRNPITDTQYF.

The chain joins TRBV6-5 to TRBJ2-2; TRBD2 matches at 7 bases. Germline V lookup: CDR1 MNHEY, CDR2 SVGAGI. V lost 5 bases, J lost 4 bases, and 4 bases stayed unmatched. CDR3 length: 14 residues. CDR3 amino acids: CASSRPGGTGELFF. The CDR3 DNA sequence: TGTGCCAGCAGTCGTCCGGGAGGCACCGGGGAGCTGTTTTTT.

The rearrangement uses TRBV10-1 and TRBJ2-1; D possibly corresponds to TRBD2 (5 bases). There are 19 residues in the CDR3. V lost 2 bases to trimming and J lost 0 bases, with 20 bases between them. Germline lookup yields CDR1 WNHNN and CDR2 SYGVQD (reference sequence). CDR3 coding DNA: TGCGCCAGCAGTGAGCGCCCAGCGGTCAATTCGAGCTCCTACAATGAGCAGTTCTTC. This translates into CASSERPAVNSSSYNEQFF.

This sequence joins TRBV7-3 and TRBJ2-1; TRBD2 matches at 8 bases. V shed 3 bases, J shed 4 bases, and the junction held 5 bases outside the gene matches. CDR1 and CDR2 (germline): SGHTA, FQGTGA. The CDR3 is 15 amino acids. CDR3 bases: TGTGCCAGCAGCTTTGCGGGGGGCCCATACAATGAGCAGTTCTTC. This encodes CASSFAGGPYNEQFF.